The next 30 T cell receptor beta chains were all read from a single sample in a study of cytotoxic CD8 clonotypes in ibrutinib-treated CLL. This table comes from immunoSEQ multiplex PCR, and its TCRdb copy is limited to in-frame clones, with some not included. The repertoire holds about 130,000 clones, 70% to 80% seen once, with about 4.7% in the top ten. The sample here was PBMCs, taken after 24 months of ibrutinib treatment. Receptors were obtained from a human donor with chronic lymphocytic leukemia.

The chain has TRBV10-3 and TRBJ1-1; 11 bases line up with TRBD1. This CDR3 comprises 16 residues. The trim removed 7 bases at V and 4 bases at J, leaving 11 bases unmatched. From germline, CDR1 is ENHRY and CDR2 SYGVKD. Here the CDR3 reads CAITPGQGVGGTEAFF. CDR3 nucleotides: TGTGCCATCACCCCGGGACAGGGGGTTGGCGGCACTGAAGCTTTCTTT.

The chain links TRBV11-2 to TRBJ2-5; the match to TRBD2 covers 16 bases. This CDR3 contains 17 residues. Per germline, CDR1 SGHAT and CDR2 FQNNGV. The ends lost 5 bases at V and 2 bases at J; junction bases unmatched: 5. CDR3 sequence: CASSPGLAGGWQETQYF. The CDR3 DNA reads TGTGCCAGCAGCCCGGGACTAGCGGGGGGGTGGCAAGAGACCCAGTACTTC.

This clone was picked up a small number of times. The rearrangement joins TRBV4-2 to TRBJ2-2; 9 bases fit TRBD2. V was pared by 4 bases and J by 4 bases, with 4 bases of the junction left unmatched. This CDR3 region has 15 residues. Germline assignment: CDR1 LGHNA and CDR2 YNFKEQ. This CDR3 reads CASSPSGRLTGELFF. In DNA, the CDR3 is TGTGCCAGCAGCCCCAGCGGGAGGCTCACCGGGGAGCTGTTTTTT.

Written as DNA, the CDR3 is TGTGCCAGCAGCGTAGGATCGAGGAGCCCCGGGGAGCTGTTTTTT. Protein product: CASSVGSRSPGELFF. This chain uses TRBV9 with TRBJ2-2; D is ambiguous. The CDR3 loop spans 15 amino acids. Trimming shortened V by 0 bases and J by 6 bases, and 12 bases separated the two germline ends. Per germline, CDR1 SGDLS and CDR2 YYNGEE.

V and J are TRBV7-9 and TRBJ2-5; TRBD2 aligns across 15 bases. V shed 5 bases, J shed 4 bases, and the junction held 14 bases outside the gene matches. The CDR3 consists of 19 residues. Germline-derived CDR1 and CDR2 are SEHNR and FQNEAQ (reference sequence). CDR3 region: CASSPRTSGRGPFRETQYF. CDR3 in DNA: TGTGCCAGCAGCCCCCGGACTAGCGGGAGGGGACCCTTTAGAGAGACCCAGTACTTC.

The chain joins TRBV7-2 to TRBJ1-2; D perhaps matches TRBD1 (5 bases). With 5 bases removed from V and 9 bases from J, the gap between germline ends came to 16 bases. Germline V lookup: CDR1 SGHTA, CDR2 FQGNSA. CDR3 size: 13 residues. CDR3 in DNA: TGTGCCAGCAGCCCCACGGGACTTCGAAGCTACACCTTC. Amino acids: CASSPTGLRSYTF.

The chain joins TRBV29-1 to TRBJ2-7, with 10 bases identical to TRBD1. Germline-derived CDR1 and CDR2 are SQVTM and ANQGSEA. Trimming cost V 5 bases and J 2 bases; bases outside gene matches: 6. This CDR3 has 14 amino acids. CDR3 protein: CSVSDRGEPYEQYF. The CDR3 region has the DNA TGCAGCGTTTCGGACAGGGGGGAACCCTACGAGCAGTACTTC.

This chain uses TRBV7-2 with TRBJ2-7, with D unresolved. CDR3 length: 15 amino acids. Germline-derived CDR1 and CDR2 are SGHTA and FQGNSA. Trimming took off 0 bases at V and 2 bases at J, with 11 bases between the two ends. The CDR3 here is CASSLASGQAYEQYF. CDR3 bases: TGTGCCAGCAGCTTAGCCTCTGGGCAGGCCTACGAGCAGTACTTC.

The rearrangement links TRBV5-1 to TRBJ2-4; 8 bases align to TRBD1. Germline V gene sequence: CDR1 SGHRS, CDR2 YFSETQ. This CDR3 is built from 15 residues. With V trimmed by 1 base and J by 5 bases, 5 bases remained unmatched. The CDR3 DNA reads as TGCGCCAGCAGCTTGTATGGACAGGGCCAAAACATTCAGTACTTC. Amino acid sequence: CASSLYGQGQNIQYF.

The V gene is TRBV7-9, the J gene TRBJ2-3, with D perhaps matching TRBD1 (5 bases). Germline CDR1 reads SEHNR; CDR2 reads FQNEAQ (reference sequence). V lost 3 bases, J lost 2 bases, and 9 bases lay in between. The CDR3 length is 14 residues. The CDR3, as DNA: TGTGCCAGCAGCTTTGACAGCACCACAGATACGCAGTATTTT. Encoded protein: CASSFDSTTDTQYF.

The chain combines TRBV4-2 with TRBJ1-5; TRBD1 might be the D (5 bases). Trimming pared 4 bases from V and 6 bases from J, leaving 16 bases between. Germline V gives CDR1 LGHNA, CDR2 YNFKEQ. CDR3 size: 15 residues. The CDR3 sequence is CASSPEGSAPQPQHF. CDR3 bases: TGTGCCAGCAGCCCGGAGGGGTCAGCGCCTCAGCCCCAGCATTTT.

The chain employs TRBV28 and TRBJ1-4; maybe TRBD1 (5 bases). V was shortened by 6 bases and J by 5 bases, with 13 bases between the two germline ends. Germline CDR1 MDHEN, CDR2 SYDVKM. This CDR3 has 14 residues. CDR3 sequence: CASSASGGNEKLFF. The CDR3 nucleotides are TGTGCCAGCAGCGCGAGCGGGGGGAATGAAAAACTGTTTTTT.

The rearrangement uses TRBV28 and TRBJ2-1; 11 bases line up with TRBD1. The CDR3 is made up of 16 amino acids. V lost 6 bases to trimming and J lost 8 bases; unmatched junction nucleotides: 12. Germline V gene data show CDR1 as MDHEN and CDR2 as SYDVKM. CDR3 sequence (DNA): TGTGCCAGCAGCCTGCTCGGGACAGGGGGTAAGGATGAGCAGTTCTTC. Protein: CASSLLGTGGKDEQFF.

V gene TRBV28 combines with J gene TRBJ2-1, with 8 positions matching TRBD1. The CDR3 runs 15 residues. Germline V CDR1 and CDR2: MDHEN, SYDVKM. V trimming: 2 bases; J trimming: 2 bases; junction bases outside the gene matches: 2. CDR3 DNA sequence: TGTGCCAGCAGTTTAACGGACAGGGCCTACAATGAGCAGTTCTTC. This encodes CASSLTDRAYNEQFF.

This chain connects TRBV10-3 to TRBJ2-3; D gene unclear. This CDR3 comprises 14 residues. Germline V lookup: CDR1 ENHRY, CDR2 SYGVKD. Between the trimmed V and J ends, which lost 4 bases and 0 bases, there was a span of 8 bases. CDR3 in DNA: TGTGCCATCAGTGGCAGGCTTAGCACAGATACGCAGTATTTT. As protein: CAISGRLSTDTQYF.

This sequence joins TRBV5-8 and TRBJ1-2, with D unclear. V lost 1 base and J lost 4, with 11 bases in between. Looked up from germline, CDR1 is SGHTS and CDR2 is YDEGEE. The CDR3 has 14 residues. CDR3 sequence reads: CASSLRRQPYGYTF. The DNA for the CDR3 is TGTGCCAGCAGCTTGCGTCGGCAGCCCTATGGCTACACCTTC.

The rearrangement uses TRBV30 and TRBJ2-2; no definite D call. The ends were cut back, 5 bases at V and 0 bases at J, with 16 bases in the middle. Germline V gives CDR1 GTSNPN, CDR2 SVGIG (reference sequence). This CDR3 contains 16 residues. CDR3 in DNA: TGTGCCTGGGACACCCATGGGCCCACGAACACCGGGGAGCTGTTTTTT. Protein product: CAWDTHGPTNTGELFF. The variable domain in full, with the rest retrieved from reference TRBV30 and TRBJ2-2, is SQTIHQWPATLVQPVGSPLSLECTVEGTSNPNLYWYRQAAGRGLQLLFYSVGIGQISSEVPQNLSASRPQDRQFILSSKKLLLSDSGFYLCAWDTHGPTNTGELFFGEGSRLTVL.

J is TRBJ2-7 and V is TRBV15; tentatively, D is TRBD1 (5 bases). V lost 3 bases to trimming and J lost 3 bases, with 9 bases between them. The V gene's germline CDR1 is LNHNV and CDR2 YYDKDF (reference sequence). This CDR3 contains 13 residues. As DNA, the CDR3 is TGTGCCACCAGCAGGGACACAGGCTACGAGCAGTACTTC. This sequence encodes CATSRDTGYEQYF.

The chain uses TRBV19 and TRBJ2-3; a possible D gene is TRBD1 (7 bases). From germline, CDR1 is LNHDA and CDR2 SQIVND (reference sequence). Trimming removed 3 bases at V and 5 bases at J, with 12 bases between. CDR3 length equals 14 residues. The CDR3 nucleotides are TGTGCCAGTAGTATGGGTCAGGGGGGAGATACGCAGTATTTT. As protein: CASSMGQGGDTQYF.

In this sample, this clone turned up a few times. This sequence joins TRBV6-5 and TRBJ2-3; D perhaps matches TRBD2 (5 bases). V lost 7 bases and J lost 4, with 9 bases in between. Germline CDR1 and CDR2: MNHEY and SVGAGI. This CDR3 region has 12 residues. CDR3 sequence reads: CASTGNADTQYF. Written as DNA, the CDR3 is TGTGCCAGCACGGGAAACGCAGATACGCAGTATTTT.

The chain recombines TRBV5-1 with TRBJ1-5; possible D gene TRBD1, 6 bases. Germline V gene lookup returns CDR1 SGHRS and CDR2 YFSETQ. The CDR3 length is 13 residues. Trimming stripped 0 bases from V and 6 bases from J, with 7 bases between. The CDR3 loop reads CASSLARGQPQHF. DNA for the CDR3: TGCGCCAGCAGCTTGGCCAGGGGTCAGCCCCAGCATTTT.

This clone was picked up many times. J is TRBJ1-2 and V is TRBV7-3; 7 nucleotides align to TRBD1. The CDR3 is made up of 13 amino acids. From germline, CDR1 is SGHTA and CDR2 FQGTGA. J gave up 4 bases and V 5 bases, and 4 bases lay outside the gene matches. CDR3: CASSRDSGYGYTF. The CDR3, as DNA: TGTGCCAGCAGCCGGGACAGCGGCTATGGCTACACCTTC.

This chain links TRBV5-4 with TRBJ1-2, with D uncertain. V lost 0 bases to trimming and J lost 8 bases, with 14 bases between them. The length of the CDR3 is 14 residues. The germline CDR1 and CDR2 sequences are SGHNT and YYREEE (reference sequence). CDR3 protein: CASSLGGNLRGYTF. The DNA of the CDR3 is TGTGCCAGCAGCTTGGGGGGAAACCTGCGGGGCTACACCTTC.

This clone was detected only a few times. In nucleotides, the CDR3 is TGTGCCAGCAGGGGTCCGTCCGCCGCGCGCTACACCTTC. Translation gives CASRGPSAARYTF. This sequence joins TRBV5-6 and TRBJ1-2; no clear D gene. The V and J ends lost 5 bases and 9 bases respectively, with 17 bases between them. From germline, CDR1 is SGHDT and CDR2 YYEEEE. The CDR3 length is 13 residues. The variable domain in full, completed from reference TRBV5-6 and TRBJ1-2, reads DAGVTQSPTHLIKTRGQQVTLRCSPKSGHDTVSWYQQALGQGPQFIFQYYEEEERQRGNFPDRFSGHQFPNYSSELNVNALLLGDSALYLCASRGPSAARYTFGSGTRLTVV.

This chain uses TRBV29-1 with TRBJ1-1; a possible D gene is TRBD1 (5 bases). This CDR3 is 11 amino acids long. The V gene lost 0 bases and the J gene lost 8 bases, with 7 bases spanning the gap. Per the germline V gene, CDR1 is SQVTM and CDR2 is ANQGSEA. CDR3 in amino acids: CSVEDGGEAFF. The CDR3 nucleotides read TGCAGCGTTGAAGATGGGGGGGAAGCTTTCTTT.

DNA for the CDR3: TGTGCCAGCAGTTACCTTGGGACAGAAAACACTGAAGCTTTCTTT. It encodes CASSYLGTENTEAFF. The chain links TRBV6-6 to TRBJ1-1, with TRBD1 identical over 7 bases. The V gene's germline CDR1 is MNHNY and CDR2 SVGAGI (reference sequence). V shed 2 bases, J shed 2 bases, and the junction held 5 bases outside the gene matches. The CDR3 spans 15 residues.

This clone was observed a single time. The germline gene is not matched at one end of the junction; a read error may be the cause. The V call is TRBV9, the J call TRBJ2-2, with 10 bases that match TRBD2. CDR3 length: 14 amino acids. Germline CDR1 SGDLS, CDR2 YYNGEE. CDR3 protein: CASSGGSNTGELFF. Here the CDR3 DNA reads TGTGCCAGTAGCGGGGGGTCGAACACCGGGGAGCTGTTTTTT. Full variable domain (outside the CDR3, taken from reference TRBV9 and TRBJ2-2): DSGVTQTPKHLITATGQRVTLRCSPRSGDLSVYWYQQSLDQGLQFLIQYYNGEERAKGNILERFSAQQFPDLHSELNLSSLELGDSALYFCASSGGSNTGELFFGEGSRLTVL.

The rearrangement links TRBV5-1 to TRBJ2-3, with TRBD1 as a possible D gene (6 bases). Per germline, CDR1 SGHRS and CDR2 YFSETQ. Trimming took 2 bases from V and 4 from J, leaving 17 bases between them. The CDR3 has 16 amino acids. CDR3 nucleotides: TGCGCCAGCAGCTTTTGGGCGGCCAGGGGCCCAGATACGCAGTATTTT. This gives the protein CASSFWAARGPDTQYF.

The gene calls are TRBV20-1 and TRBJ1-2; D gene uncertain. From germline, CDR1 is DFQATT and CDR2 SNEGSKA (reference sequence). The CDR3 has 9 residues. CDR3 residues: CEGNYGYTF. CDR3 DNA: TGCGAAGGCAACTATGGCTACACCTTC.

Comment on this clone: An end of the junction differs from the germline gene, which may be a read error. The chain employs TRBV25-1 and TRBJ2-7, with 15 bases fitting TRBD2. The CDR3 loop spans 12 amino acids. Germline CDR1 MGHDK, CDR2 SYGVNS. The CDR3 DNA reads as TGTGCCAGCATCCCGGGACTAGCGGGAGGCCCCTTC. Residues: CASIPGLAGGPF.